The 15 T cell receptor beta chains reported below all come from one sample, sequenced in a study of T cells in Graves' hyperthyroidism and ophthalmopathy. TCR beta CDR3 region amplification was performed from RNA transcripts. A set of HTBI primers served as the primers for a first-round RT-PCR of the TCR CDR3. Using its own MiXCR run on the multiplex PCR reads, TCRdb lists one record per CDR3 protein. Of roughly 500,000 distinct CDR3 sequences in the sample, about 46% were seen once. What was sequenced was peripheral blood or thyroid tissue (not recorded which). These receptors all come from an adult woman with Graves' disease, either hyperthyroidism or ophthalmopathy (not recorded which).

V and J are TRBV20-1 and TRBJ2-5; 7 nucleotides align to TRBD1. Per the germline V gene, CDR1 is DFQATT and CDR2 is SNEGSKA (reference sequence). Trimming took 5 bases from V and 9 from J; bases not matched to a gene: 12. This CDR3 comprises 13 residues. CDR3 sequence reads: CSAGDSYDQPQYF. CDR3 in DNA: TGCAGTGCTGGGGACAGCTACGATCAGCCCCAGTACTTC.

The genes are TRBV7-9 and TRBJ2-7; 14 bases match TRBD2. V dropped 3 bases and J dropped 7; count of bases not matched to a gene: 5. The length of the CDR3 is 15 residues. The germline V gene has CDR1 SEHNR and CDR2 FQNEAQ (reference sequence). As DNA, the CDR3 is TGTGCCAGCAGCTTTGGGACTAGCGGGAGTGGTGAGCAGTACTTC. Its protein product is CASSFGTSGSGEQYF.

V usage is TRBV20-1 and J usage is TRBJ1-5; 8 bases are a match to TRBD1. V was pared by 0 bases and J by 5 bases, with 3 bases of the junction left unmatched. CDR3 size: 14 residues. CDR1 is DFQATT and CDR2 is SNEGSKA in the germline V gene (reference sequence). For the CDR3, the DNA is TGCAGTGCTAGAGAGGACAGGGAGGATCAGCCCCAGCATTTT. Amino acid sequence: CSAREDREDQPQHF.

The table lists this clonotype with many counts. This chain connects TRBV2 to TRBJ2-7; the D gene is possibly TRBD2 (5 bases). The CDR3 sequence is 15 residues long. Germline loops: CDR1 SNHLY, CDR2 FYNNEI. V lost 0 bases to trimming and J lost 6 bases, with 15 bases between them. CDR3 sequence (DNA): TGTGCCAGCAGTGAAGCAGGGCTAGCCTCCGGCGAGCAGTACTTC. Translation gives CASSEAGLASGEQYF.

This clonotype was seen at least ten times. The chain couples TRBV11-2 to TRBJ1-2; the D gene is possibly TRBD1 (5 bases). V was pared by 5 bases and J by 4 bases, with 11 bases between. Germline-derived CDR1 and CDR2 are SGHAT and FQNNGV. The CDR3 covers 13 residues. Here the CDR3 DNA reads TGTGCCAGCAGCCCGACAGCCTCCTATGGCTACACCTTC. Its translation is CASSPTASYGYTF.

The chain uses TRBV7-3 and TRBJ2-3; D might be TRBD2 (6 bases). Germline V CDR1 and CDR2: SGHTA, FQGTGA. The CDR3 runs 13 residues. The germline V and J ends were trimmed by 5 bases and 5 bases, with 11 bases remaining between them. The CDR3 DNA follows: TGTGCCAGCAGCCCGGCGGGGTTAGATACGCAGTATTTT. Translated: CASSPAGLDTQYF.

The V gene is TRBV7-2, the J gene TRBJ1-2; perhaps TRBD1 as D (5 bases). The V gene lost 3 bases and the J gene lost 5 bases, with 10 bases spanning the gap. Germline CDR1 is SGHTA and CDR2 is FQGNSA. The CDR3 is 13 residues long. The CDR3 nucleotides are TGTGCCAGCAGCTTTGGGGGGTCTTATGGCTACACCTTC. It is translated as CASSFGGSYGYTF.

This clonotype was counted a few times. A much bigger clone sits one base away, suggesting this may be a read error. CDR3 region: CASSRAGGHGYTF. The CDR3 DNA follows: TGTGCCAGCAGCAGGGCTGGGGGCCATGGCTACACCTTC. This rearrangement joins TRBV12-3 or TRBV12-4 to TRBJ1-2; a weak D match, TRBD1 (6 bases). The V gene lost 6 bases and the J gene lost 6 bases, with 14 bases spanning the gap. The CDR3 runs to 13 residues.

In this sample, this clonotype turned up a few times. The chain is built from TRBV7-2 and TRBJ2-5; 8 positions agree with TRBD1. With 8 bases clipped from V and 1 base from J, the junction kept 9 bases outside the gene matches. The CDR3 has 15 residues. Germline V gene sequence: CDR1 SGHTA, CDR2 FQGNSA. CDR3 residues: CASSSGGTFQETQYF. The DNA of the CDR3 is TGTGCCAGCTCGTCAGGGGGCACTTTCCAAGAGACCCAGTACTTC. Variable domain in full (rest from reference TRBV7-2 and TRBJ2-5): GAGVSQSPSNKVTEKGKDVELRCDPISGHTALYWYRQSLGQGLEFLIYFQGNSAPDKSGLPSDRFSAERTGGSVSTLTIQRTQQEDSAVYLCASSSGGTFQETQYFGPGTRLLVL.

The chain has TRBV29-1 and TRBJ1-2; no definite D call. The V gene's germline CDR1 is SQVTM and CDR2 ANQGSEA. The CDR3 loop spans 13 amino acids. The ends were cut back, 3 bases at V and 7 bases at J, with 15 bases in the middle. The CDR3 DNA sequence: TGCAGCGTTGAGGAGGGATTGCGTGGTGGCTACACCTTC. It is translated as CSVEEGLRGGYTF.

This clonotype was counted many times. The chain joins TRBV15 to TRBJ2-3; the D is unclear. This CDR3 region has 14 residues. Germline CDR1 reads LNHNV; CDR2 reads YYDKDF (reference sequence). V gave up 4 bases and J gave up 4 bases, with 12 bases separating them. CDR3 DNA sequence: TGTGCCACCAGCACCCTCCTAGGTGCAGATACGCAGTATTTT. Translating gives CATSTLLGADTQYF.

The rearrangement uses TRBV19 and TRBJ1-5; TRBD1 aligns across 8 bases. V trimming: 5 bases; J trimming: 1 base; junction bases outside the gene matches: 7. This CDR3 has 16 residues. Per the germline V gene, CDR1 is LNHDA and CDR2 is SQIVND (reference sequence). The CDR3 DNA reads as TGTGCCAGTAGTTCCTCGACAGGGGCGAGCAATCAGCCCCAGCATTTT. It codes for CASSSSTGASNQPQHF. Together with reference TRBV19 and TRBJ1-5, the CDR3 gives the full variable domain: DGGITQSPKYLFRKEGQNVTLSCEQNLNHDAMYWYRQDPGQGLRLIYYSQIVNDFQKGDIAEGYSVSREKKESFPLTVTSAQKNPTAFYLCASSSSTGASNQPQHFGDGTRLSIL.

The chain uses TRBV20-1 and TRBJ1-6; TRBD1 matches at 10 bases. V gave up 3 bases and J gave up 5 bases; unmatched junction bases: 1. This CDR3 region has 14 residues. From germline, CDR1 is DFQATT and CDR2 SNEGSKA (reference sequence). This chain's CDR3 is CSASGQGDNSPLHF. The CDR3 DNA reads as TGCAGTGCTAGCGGACAGGGGGATAATTCACCCCTCCACTTT.

The count of this clonotype is one. The V and J genes are TRBV29-1 and TRBJ1-1; 8 positions match TRBD1. The length of the CDR3 is 12 residues. CDR1 is SQVTM, CDR2 ANQGSEA, per germline. J lost 4 bases, V lost 8 bases, and 6 bases had no gene match. The CDR3 here is CSTDRGGTEAFF. The DNA of the CDR3 is TGCAGCACCGACAGGGGTGGCACTGAAGCTTTCTTT.

The chain has TRBV10-3 and TRBJ1-5; TRBD1 might be the D (6 bases). CDR1 and CDR2 from the germline V gene are ENHRY and SYGVKD. The CDR3 runs 13 residues. The ends were cut back, 7 bases at V and 6 bases at J, with 13 bases in the middle. The chain's CDR3 is CAIKGQGSQPQHF. Written as DNA, the CDR3 is TGTGCCATCAAAGGGCAGGGGAGTCAGCCCCAGCATTTT.